This T cell receptor (beta chain) was profiled in a study of OX40 agonist ivuxolimab in advanced cancers. The overall study: Ivuxolimab, an agonistic anti-OX40 (CD134) antibody, was given to patients.

CDR1 is SGHTA, CDR2 FQGNSA, per germline. Trimming took off 8 bases at V and 0 bases at J, with 9 bases between the two ends. This CDR3 has 13 residues. Sequencing was performed with immunoSEQ multiplex PCR; in TCRdb, only in-frame clones are kept and a portion is missing. The sample lists roughly 67,000 clones, roughly 91% occurring once. This sequence originates from an adult with an advanced solid tumor such as melanoma, head and neck, liver or kidney cancer. This chain connects TRBV7-2 to TRBJ2-3, with D perhaps TRBD1 (7 bases). Sequenced material: CD4+ or CD8+ T cells sorted from blood, taken in a trial of the OX40 agonist ivuxolimab. The DNA for the CDR3 is TGTGCCAGCCAGGGGGGAAGCACAGATACGCAGTATTTT. Its protein product is CASQGGSTDTQYF. The variable domain in full, completed from reference TRBV7-2 and TRBJ2-3, reads GAGVSQSPSNKVTEKGKDVELRCDPISGHTALYWYRQSLGQGLEFLIYFQGNSAPDKSGLPSDRFSAERTGGSVSTLTIQRTQQEDSAVYLCASQGGSTDTQYFGPGTRLTVL.